The 29 T cell receptor beta chains given below trace back to one sample, sequenced in a study of T cell changes during pregnancy in multiple sclerosis. Assay used: immunoSEQ multiplex PCR; TCRdb lists only in-frame clones, some missing. The table lists under 95,000 clones, about nine tenths of them singletons. The input for sequencing was peripheral blood, taken after pregnancy. These receptors came from a female donor in good health, enrolled as a control in a pregnancy study.

The CDR3 sequence: CASSVGGGPNTGELFF. CDR3 in DNA: TGTGCCAGCAGCGTAGGGGGGGGGCCGAACACCGGGGAGCTGTTTTTT. The chain is built from TRBV9 and TRBJ2-2, with TRBD2 as a possible D gene (7 bases). V lost 0 bases to trimming and J lost 0 bases, with 9 bases between them. The V gene's germline CDR1 is SGDLS and CDR2 YYNGEE. The CDR3 consists of 16 residues.

This chain joins TRBV9 and TRBJ2-7, with 11 nucleotides matching TRBD1. CDR1 and CDR2 (germline): SGDLS, YYNGEE. CDR3 length: 15 residues. V shed 3 bases and J 1 base; nucleotides not matched to a gene: 3. The CDR3 protein is CASSDGTGGSYEQYF. Here the CDR3 DNA reads TGTGCCAGCAGCGACGGGACAGGGGGTTCCTACGAGCAGTACTTC.

The chain combines TRBV19 with TRBJ1-4, with 7 bases fitting TRBD1. CDR3 size: 15 residues. J lost 3 bases, V lost 5 bases, and 6 bases had no gene match. CDR1 and CDR2 (germline): LNHDA, SQIVND (reference sequence). The CDR3 reads CASSLRQGPNEKLFF. The CDR3 bases are TGTGCCAGTAGTCTCCGACAGGGCCCTAATGAAAAACTGTTTTTT.

The chain is built from TRBV11-2 and TRBJ2-5; a possible D gene is TRBD1 (5 bases). The V end lost 2 bases, the J end lost 5 bases, and 12 bases lay between the germline ends. Germline V gene sequence: CDR1 SGHAT, CDR2 FQNNGV. This CDR3 has 14 amino acids. The CDR3 DNA follows: TGTGCCAGCAGCTTATCAGGGCTAGTGGAGACCCAGTACTTC. Protein product: CASSLSGLVETQYF.

The J gene is TRBJ1-1, the V gene TRBV30, with D possibly matching TRBD1 (5 bases). V lost 4 bases and J 3 bases, leaving 15 bases between the germline ends. Germline CDR1 is GTSNPN and CDR2 is SVGIG (reference sequence). The CDR3 runs 14 residues. The CDR3 reads CAWTLGGFYTEAFF. In nucleotides, the CDR3 is TGTGCCTGGACCCTCGGGGGGTTTTACACTGAAGCTTTCTTT.

Written as DNA, the CDR3 is TGTGCCAGCAGCTTAGGGGCCGGCGGGGAACCACCTTACACAGATACGCAGTATTTT. It specifies CASSLGAGGEPPYTDTQYF. The rearrangement joins TRBV7-9 to TRBJ2-3; TRBD2 might be the D (6 bases). The germline V gene encodes CDR1 SEHNR and CDR2 FQNEAQ (reference sequence). Trimming stripped 1 base from V and 2 bases from J, with 22 bases between. The CDR3 length is 19 residues.

This clone was observed once. This rearrangement joins TRBV7-2 to TRBJ1-5, with D possibly matching TRBD1 (5 bases). Between the trimmed V and J ends, which lost 2 bases and 7 bases, there was a span of 9 bases. Germline CDR1 SGHTA, CDR2 FQGNSA. This CDR3 is built from 13 residues. The chain's CDR3 is CASSLTRGQPQHF. The CDR3, as DNA: TGTGCCAGCAGCTTAACTCGGGGGCAGCCCCAGCATTTT.

The chain employs TRBV27 and TRBJ1-2, with D unresolved. CDR1 is MNHEY, CDR2 SMNVEV, per germline (reference sequence). The germline V and J ends were trimmed by 6 bases and 0 bases, with 14 bases remaining between them. The CDR3 runs to 15 residues. The CDR3 DNA reads as TGTGCCAGCAGCCAGGCGAGGGCTTCTAACTATGGCTACACCTTC. Translated, it gives CASSQARASNYGYTF.

This chain links TRBV2 with TRBJ2-1, with 9 bases fitting TRBD1. V lost 4 bases, J lost 4 bases, and 5 bases stayed unmatched. There are 15 residues in the CDR3. Germline CDR1 reads SNHLY; CDR2 reads FYNNEI. The CDR3 DNA follows: TGTGCCAGCAGTGTCTCCGGGACAGGGTACAATGAGCAGTTCTTC. Translated, it gives CASSVSGTGYNEQFF. Full variable domain (rest looked up from reference TRBV2 and TRBJ2-1): EPEVTQTPSHQVTQMGQEVILRCVPISNHLYFYWYRQILGQKVEFLVSFYNNEISEKSEIFDDQFSVERPDGSNFTLKIRSTKLEDSAMYFCASSVSGTGYNEQFFGPGTRLTVL.

The chain recombines TRBV7-2 with TRBJ1-2, with 10 bases aligning to TRBD1. CDR1 is SGHTA, CDR2 FQGNSA, per germline. The CDR3 is made up of 14 amino acids. V gave up 5 bases and J gave up 4 bases; unmatched junction bases: 4. CDR3 coding DNA: TGTGCCAGCAGCAAAGGACAGGGGGTCTATGGCTACACCTTC. Protein sequence: CASSKGQGVYGYTF.

J is TRBJ1-2 and V is TRBV6-4; 7 bases align to TRBD1. CDR1 is MRHNA and CDR2 is SNTAGT in the germline V gene. After removal of 5 bases from V and 4 bases from J, the junction contained 4 bases not matched to a gene. The CDR3 covers 13 residues. The CDR3: CASSQGGTYGYTF. The CDR3 bases are TGTGCCAGCAGTCAAGGGGGCACCTATGGCTACACCTTC.

The chain carries TRBV19 and TRBJ1-5, with D tentatively TRBD1 (5 bases). CDR1 and CDR2 (germline): LNHDA, SQIVND (reference sequence). The CDR3 runs 15 residues. V gave up 7 bases and J gave up 2 bases, with 15 bases separating them. Written as DNA, the CDR3 is TGTGCCAGTATGGGGGGGAATTTCGGCAATCAGCCCCAGCATTTT. This encodes CASMGGNFGNQPQHF.

V usage is TRBV7-9 and J usage is TRBJ2-7, with a possible D match to TRBD1 (6 bases). Germline V gene sequence: CDR1 SEHNR, CDR2 FQNEAQ (reference sequence). Trimming took off 2 bases at V and 7 bases at J, with 12 bases between the two ends. This CDR3 is built from 13 residues. The CDR3 here is CASSLYQGREQYF. As DNA, the CDR3 is TGTGCCAGCAGCTTATATCAGGGGAGAGAGCAGTACTTC.

This chain uses TRBV28 with TRBJ1-6, with D tentatively TRBD1 (6 bases). V gave up 6 bases and J gave up 7 bases, with 13 bases separating them. CDR1 and CDR2 from the germline V gene are MDHEN and SYDVKM. The CDR3 has 14 residues. The CDR3 DNA reads as TGTGCCAGCAGGGCCGGACAGAGAAATTCACCCCTCCACTTT. Its translation: CASRAGQRNSPLHF.

The chain employs TRBV19 and TRBJ1-5, with TRBD1 identical over 8 bases. Per the germline V gene, CDR1 is LNHDA and CDR2 is SQIVND (reference sequence). The CDR3 totals 12 residues. V was clipped by 9 bases and J by 4 bases; unmatched bases: 2. CDR3 loop: CASRTGNQPQHF. The CDR3 coding sequence is TGTGCCAGCAGGACAGGGAATCAGCCCCAGCATTTT. Full variable domain (rest looked up from reference TRBV19 and TRBJ1-5): DGGITQSPKYLFRKEGQNVTLSCEQNLNHDAMYWYRQDPGQGLRLIYYSQIVNDFQKGDIAEGYSVSREKKESFPLTVTSAQKNPTAFYLCASRTGNQPQHFGDGTRLSIL.

This rearrangement joins TRBV7-8 to TRBJ2-5, with TRBD2 identical over 10 bases. The CDR3 totals 15 residues. The germline gives CDR1 SGHVS, CDR2 FQNEAQ. V shed 8 bases, J shed 1 base, and the junction held 7 bases outside the gene matches. The CDR3 loop reads CASSGSGGVQETQYF. In DNA, the CDR3 is TGTGCCAGCTCCGGGAGCGGGGGGGTCCAAGAGACCCAGTACTTC.

The V gene is TRBV5-4, the J gene TRBJ1-1; unclear D gene. The germline V gene has CDR1 SGHNT and CDR2 YYREEE (reference sequence). The CDR3 spans 15 residues. Trimming took off 1 base at V and 1 base at J, with 11 bases between the two ends. CDR3 sequence reads: CASSLWKGANTEAFF. The CDR3 region has the DNA TGTGCCAGCAGCTTGTGGAAAGGAGCGAACACTGAAGCTTTCTTT.

This chain links TRBV2 with TRBJ2-5; 8 nucleotides match TRBD2. With V trimmed by 7 bases and J by 0 bases, 10 bases remained unmatched. The CDR3 consists of 16 residues. Looked up from germline, CDR1 is SNHLY and CDR2 is FYNNEI. The CDR3 loop is CASNTGAGDHQETQYF. CDR3 in DNA: TGTGCCAGCAACACGGGAGCGGGGGACCACCAAGAGACCCAGTACTTC.

The chain's CDR3 is CASSLDRAADTQYF. DNA for the CDR3: TGTGCCAGCAGCCTGGACAGGGCGGCAGATACGCAGTATTTT. The rearrangement uses TRBV7-9 and TRBJ2-3; 8 bases agree with TRBD1. The CDR3 loop spans 14 amino acids. Germline V CDR1 and CDR2: SEHNR, FQNEAQ (reference sequence). Trimming took 5 bases from V and 4 from J; bases not matched to a gene: 5.

The chain has TRBV18 and TRBJ1-6; 9 bases match TRBD1. The trim removed 3 bases at V and 13 bases at J, leaving 10 bases unmatched. Germline V gives CDR1 KGHSH, CDR2 LQKENI. The CDR3 is 15 amino acids. Here the CDR3 reads CASSPIRDRVSPLHF. The CDR3 region has the DNA TGTGCCAGCTCACCTATCCGGGACAGGGTTTCTCCCCTCCACTTT. The whole variable domain, filled in from reference TRBV18 and TRBJ1-6, reads NAGVMQNPRHLVRRRGQEARLRCSPMKGHSHVYWYRQLPEEGLKFMVYLQKENIIDESGMPKERFSAEFPKEGPSILRIQQVVRGDSAAYFCASSPIRDRVSPLHFGNGTRLTVT.

The chain carries TRBV11-2 and TRBJ1-1; D might be TRBD1 (6 bases). Germline CDR1 SGHAT, CDR2 FQNNGV. Trimming removed 0 bases at V and 10 bases at J, with 15 bases between. The CDR3 loop spans 14 amino acids. The CDR3 sequence: CASSLDRGQLGAFF. The CDR3 DNA sequence: TGTGCCAGCAGCTTAGATCGGGGACAACTCGGAGCTTTCTTT.

The CDR3 loop is CASSVGTVRNEKLFF. The CDR3 DNA sequence: TGTGCCAGCAGCGTAGGAACAGTAAGAAATGAAAAACTGTTTTTT. This chain joins TRBV9 and TRBJ1-4; D ambiguous. Per germline, CDR1 SGDLS and CDR2 YYNGEE. V gave up 0 bases and J gave up 5 bases, with 11 bases separating them. CDR3 length: 15 amino acids.

The V and J genes are TRBV11-3 and TRBJ2-5, with unresolved D. This CDR3 has 11 amino acids. Germline V gene sequence: CDR1 SGHNT, CDR2 YENEEA. Between the trimmed V and J ends, which lost 5 bases and 7 bases, there was a span of 8 bases. CDR3: CASSPRGTQYF. The CDR3 DNA is TGTGCCAGCAGCCCCAGAGGGACCCAGTACTTC.

This clone was found once. The chain couples TRBV2 to TRBJ2-1; TRBD2 aligns across 10 bases. The germline V gene encodes CDR1 SNHLY and CDR2 FYNNEI. The J segment lost 4 bases and the V segment lost 6 bases, leaving 3 bases of the junction unmatched. The length of the CDR3 is 14 residues. This CDR3 reads CASRERGGYNEQFF. The CDR3 DNA sequence: TGTGCCAGCAGGGAGCGGGGGGGGTACAATGAGCAGTTCTTC.

The rearrangement links TRBV28 to TRBJ2-7; D gene unclear. The CDR3 runs to 10 residues. Trimming left V 10 bases short and J 5 bases short, with 9 bases between. Germline V CDR1 and CDR2: MDHEN, SYDVKM. The CDR3 loop is CATQFHEQYF. The CDR3 region has the DNA TGTGCCACTCAGTTCCACGAGCAGTACTTC.

The chain uses TRBV5-8 and TRBJ1-6, with 7 nucleotides matching TRBD1. This CDR3 region has 18 residues. The junction had 7 bases not matched to a gene; V was cut back by 1 base and J by 0 bases. Germline V gene sequence: CDR1 SGHTS, CDR2 YDEGEE. The chain's CDR3 is CASSLLQGTSSYNSPLHF. The CDR3 DNA follows: TGTGCCAGCAGCTTGTTACAGGGGACTAGCTCCTATAATTCACCCCTCCACTTT.

V usage is TRBV9 and J usage is TRBJ2-3, with 8 nucleotides matching TRBD2. The CDR3 extends over 15 amino acids. Germline V gene sequence: CDR1 SGDLS, CDR2 YYNGEE. J lost 2 bases, V lost 0 bases, and 2 bases had no gene match. The CDR3 region is CASSVAGGNTDTQYF. Here the CDR3 DNA reads TGTGCCAGCAGCGTAGCGGGGGGGAACACAGATACGCAGTATTTT.

The V gene is TRBV28, the J gene TRBJ1-2; D not certain. Deletions cut 3 bases from V and 5 bases from J, with 4 bases between. Germline CDR1 MDHEN, CDR2 SYDVKM. This CDR3 is 11 amino acids long. The CDR3 spells CASSFGYGYTF. CDR3 DNA sequence: TGTGCCAGCAGTTTCGGTTATGGCTACACCTTC.

The chain carries TRBV7-2 and TRBJ2-1; the match to TRBD2 covers 9 bases. Germline V CDR1 and CDR2: SGHTA, FQGNSA. V trimming: 2 bases; J trimming: 4 bases; junction bases outside the gene matches: 3. The length of the CDR3 is 15 residues. The CDR3 is CASSLRAGGYNEQFF. The DNA of the CDR3 is TGTGCCAGCAGCTTAAGGGCGGGGGGGTACAATGAGCAGTTCTTC.